This T cell receptor beta chain stems from a study of CXCR3-negative and CXCR3-positive naive CD8 T cells. There are 12 residues in the CDR3. The germline gives CDR1 SGHRS, CDR2 YFSETQ. Carrying UMI labels, the TRB cDNA libraries were prepared through 5' RACE. TCRdb processed the 5' RACE reads again and assigns one entry to each CDR3 protein, with no DNA. This repertoire includes 65,000 to 95,000 distinct CDR3 sequences. V gene TRBV5-1 combines with J gene TRBJ2-7; TCRdb selects TRBD1, and the lack of DNA leaves this call unchecked. Input material: naive CXCR3- CD8+ T cells from blood. This sample's subset: CD45RO-CCR7+CD27+CD95- naive CD8+ T cells lacking CXCR3 (TNR3-). The TCR sequence derives from a human donor in good health. Some clones in this sample may be carry-over from other donors' samples. CDR3 loop: CASSYEGGEQYF.